The 32 T cell receptor beta chains below come from one sample, sequenced in a study of blood T cell repertoires in COVID-19. Assay: immunoSEQ multiplex PCR; the TCRdb copy retains only in-frame clones and omits some. The table has a few hundred thousand clones, 80% to 90% seen once. The sample consisted of PBMCs or T cells enriched from blood (not recorded which). Source of these receptors: a woman between 45 and 65 years old who had recovered from COVID-19.

The chain has TRBV28 and TRBJ1-1; 7 bases agree with TRBD1. The CDR3 loop spans 13 amino acids. Germline CDR1 MDHEN, CDR2 SYDVKM. V lost 5 bases and J lost 3; bases outside the gene matches: 3. The CDR3, as DNA: TGTGCCAGCAGTGGACAGGTTTACACTGAAGCTTTCTTT. As protein: CASSGQVYTEAFF.

A note on this clone: Other nucleotide sequences in the sample specify the same CDR3. The V gene is TRBV2, the J gene TRBJ1-6, with D hard to call. CDR3 length: 12 amino acids. V was cut by 1 base and J by 10 bases, with 5 bases left in between. Germline assignment: CDR1 SNHLY and CDR2 FYNNEI. CDR3 sequence: CASSEGHSPLHF. The CDR3 DNA reads TGTGCCAGCAGTGAAGGACACTCACCCCTCCACTTT.

CDR3 protein: CASSPSAGEETYEQYF. The CDR3 nucleotides are TGTGCCAGCAGCCCTTCCGCGGGCGAGGAAACCTACGAGCAGTACTTC. This sequence joins TRBV27 and TRBJ2-7; a weak D match, TRBD2 (5 bases). Trimming removed 6 bases at V and 2 bases at J, with 20 bases between. The CDR3 totals 16 residues. The germline gives CDR1 MNHEY, CDR2 SMNVEV (reference sequence).

V and J are TRBV7-9 and TRBJ1-2, with a weak D call TRBD1 (5 bases). V was shortened by 5 bases and J by 6 bases, with 19 bases between the two germline ends. Germline CDR1 and CDR2: SEHNR and FQNEAQ (reference sequence). The CDR3 extends over 15 amino acids. CDR3 DNA: TGTGCCAGCAGCCCGCGGAGGGGCCTAGGACATGGCTACACCTTC. This translates into CASSPRRGLGHGYTF.

This rearrangement joins TRBV4-1 to TRBJ2-7, with 7 bases matching TRBD2. This CDR3 is 15 amino acids long. J was trimmed by 2 bases and V by 1 base; bases with no gene match: 5. CDR1 is MGHRA and CDR2 is YSYEKL in the germline V gene. The CDR3 DNA reads as TGCGCCAGCAGCCAAGTATTTCGGGGGGCCTACGAGCAGTACTTC. Translated, it gives CASSQVFRGAYEQYF.

The chain recombines TRBV27 with TRBJ2-3, with 10 bases lining up with TRBD2. The V segment lost 7 bases and the J segment 2 bases; nucleotides outside the gene matches: 6. The CDR3 covers 15 residues. Germline CDR1 is MNHEY and CDR2 is SMNVEV (reference sequence). The CDR3 sequence is CASTASGRATDTQYF. CDR3 coding DNA: TGTGCCAGCACGGCTAGCGGGAGAGCCACAGATACGCAGTATTTT.

The gene calls are TRBV10-3 and TRBJ2-2; a weak D match, TRBD1 (6 bases). The CDR3 loop spans 19 amino acids. Between the trimmed V and J ends, which lost 2 bases and 0 bases, there was a span of 19 bases. Germline CDR1 and CDR2: ENHRY and SYGVKD. CDR3 loop: CAISEAAGASLPNTGELFF. The CDR3 DNA sequence: TGTGCCATCAGTGAGGCTGCAGGGGCCAGCCTCCCGAACACCGGGGAGCTGTTTTTT.

The V call is TRBV6-5, the J call TRBJ2-2, with 7 bases aligning to TRBD1. In germline, CDR1 is MNHEY, CDR2 SVGAGI. Germline trimming cut 6 bases from V and 3 bases from J; bases unmatched to any gene: 7. The CDR3 runs to 15 residues. As DNA, the CDR3 is TGTGCCAGCAGAAGACAGGGTTCGGACACCGGGGAGCTGTTTTTT. This sequence encodes CASRRQGSDTGELFF.

The CDR3: CASSTLRSGPWNEQFF. CDR3 coding DNA: TGTGCCAGCAGTACACTTCGGAGCGGGCCGTGGAATGAGCAGTTCTTC. This chain connects TRBV2 to TRBJ2-1, with a weak D call TRBD2 (6 bases). The CDR3 length is 16 residues. Germline CDR1 reads SNHLY; CDR2 reads FYNNEI. Trimming removed 5 bases from V and 7 bases from J, with 21 bases in between.

The chain employs TRBV10-3 and TRBJ2-7; 11 bases match TRBD2. The germline gives CDR1 ENHRY, CDR2 SYGVKD. This CDR3 is built from 15 residues. V lost 3 bases and J lost 4; bases outside the gene matches: 5. CDR3 in DNA: TGTGCCATCAGTGAAGGTAGCGGGAGGGTATACGAGCAGTACTTC. Protein sequence: CAISEGSGRVYEQYF.

The rearrangement joins TRBV12-5 to TRBJ2-7, with a weak D call TRBD1 (5 bases). Germline V CDR1 and CDR2: LGHNT, FRNRAP. The CDR3 extends over 14 amino acids. V shed 1 base and J shed 3 bases, with 10 bases lying between them. The DNA for the CDR3 is TGTGCTAGTGGTTTGGAATACGACAGCTACGAGCAGTACTTC. It yields the protein CASGLEYDSYEQYF. The full variable domain, with the rest looked up from reference TRBV12-5 and TRBJ2-7, is DARVTQTPRHKVTEMGQEVTMRCQPILGHNTVFWYRQTMMQGLELLAYFRNRAPLDDSGMPKDRFSAEMPDATLATLKIQPSEPRDSAVYFCASGLEYDSYEQYFGPGTRLTVT.

The chain recombines TRBV3-1 (or the pseudogene TRBV3-2) with TRBJ2-5; 7 bases map to TRBD2. CDR1 and CDR2 (germline): LGHDT, YNNKEL (reference sequence). Trimming cost V 1 base and J 5 bases; bases outside gene matches: 4. The CDR3 totals 14 residues. The CDR3 protein is CASSQGGSGETQYF. The CDR3 coding sequence is TGTGCCAGCAGCCAAGGCGGGAGTGGTGAGACCCAGTACTTC.

The rearrangement links TRBV7-2 to TRBJ2-1; D unclear. The CDR3 consists of 15 residues. From germline, CDR1 is SGHTA and CDR2 FQGNSA. With 2 bases removed from V and 4 bases from J, the gap between germline ends came to 12 bases. CDR3 sequence reads: CASSLIEAGYNEQFF. The CDR3 nucleotides read TGTGCCAGCAGCTTAATCGAGGCCGGGTACAATGAGCAGTTCTTC.

The rearrangement uses TRBV27 and TRBJ2-3; the match to TRBD2 covers 9 bases. The length of the CDR3 is 14 residues. CDR1 MNHEY and CDR2 SMNVEV come from the germline V gene (reference sequence). The V segment lost 5 bases and the J segment 5 bases; nucleotides outside the gene matches: 5. CDR3 loop: CASSQREAKDTQYF. In DNA form, the CDR3 reads TGTGCCAGCAGTCAGCGGGAGGCGAAAGATACGCAGTATTTT.

The gene calls are TRBV29-1 and TRBJ2-3; 9 positions match TRBD2. The length of the CDR3 is 16 residues. V gave up 3 bases and J gave up 5 bases; unmatched junction bases: 12. CDR1 and CDR2 (germline): SQVTM, ANQGSEA. CDR3 DNA sequence: TGCAGCGTTGAGGGGGGCAGCGGGAGGTTGGGAGATACGCAGTATTTT. Its protein is CSVEGGSGRLGDTQYF.

V usage is TRBV6-5 and J usage is TRBJ1-2; tentative D call: TRBD1 (5 bases). This CDR3 region has 14 residues. The ends were cut back, 2 bases at V and 7 bases at J, with 14 bases in the middle. Germline V gives CDR1 MNHEY, CDR2 SVGAGI. The CDR3 region is CASSYPPGLSGYTF. The CDR3 bases are TGTGCCAGCAGTTACCCCCCAGGGTTGAGTGGCTACACCTTC.

The CDR3 loop is CASSKGKGQPLSGRAVGVFYEQYF. CDR3 sequence (DNA): TGTGCCAGCAGCAAAGGAAAGGGCCAGCCACTTAGCGGGAGGGCCGTCGGGGTTTTCTACGAGCAGTACTTC. The chain has TRBV21-1 and TRBJ2-7; the tabulated D call, TRBD2, remains unverified against the DNA. TRBV21-1 is tagged as a pseudogene. The CDR3 runs to 24 residues.

The genes are TRBV5-4 and TRBJ1-2; 9 bases fit TRBD1. Germline lookup yields CDR1 SGHNT and CDR2 YYREEE (reference sequence). The CDR3 extends over 15 amino acids. Losses at the gene ends were 0 bases for V and 6 bases for J; bases not matched to a gene: 6. The CDR3 DNA reads TGTGCCAGCAGCTTGGGGGGACAGGGTATCAATGGCTACACCTTC. Encoded protein: CASSLGGQGINGYTF.

This rearrangement joins TRBV7-9 to TRBJ1-1; 7 bases are a match to TRBD1. The CDR3 loop spans 15 amino acids. The trim removed 4 bases at V and 4 bases at J, leaving 9 bases unmatched. Per the germline V gene, CDR1 is SEHNR and CDR2 is FQNEAQ (reference sequence). The CDR3 DNA reads as TGTGCCAGCAGCTACGCAGGGGGAAGGGGCACTGAAGCTTTCTTT. This translates into CASSYAGGRGTEAFF.

The V and J genes are TRBV5-1 and TRBJ1-4; 9 nucleotides agree with TRBD1. From germline, CDR1 is SGHRS and CDR2 YFSETQ. With V trimmed by 4 bases and J by 8 bases, 3 bases remained unmatched. This CDR3 region has 13 residues. The CDR3 is CASSPGTGEKLFF. In nucleotides, the CDR3 is TGCGCCAGCAGCCCGGGGACAGGGGAAAAACTGTTTTTT.

V gene TRBV5-1 combines with J gene TRBJ2-5, with TRBD2 matching over 9 bases. From germline, CDR1 is SGHRS and CDR2 YFSETQ. The CDR3 length is 14 residues. The junction had 7 bases not matched to a gene; V was cut back by 5 bases and J by 5 bases. The CDR3 region has the DNA TGCGCCAGCAGGTGGGCGGGAGGGCCGGAGACCCAGTACTTC. Its protein product is CASRWAGGPETQYF.

This sequence joins TRBV19 and TRBJ1-2, with D possibly being TRBD1 (6 bases). The CDR3 loop spans 12 amino acids. Deletions cut 7 bases from V and 4 bases from J, with 10 bases between. Germline CDR1 is LNHDA and CDR2 is SQIVND (reference sequence). CDR3 coding DNA: TGTGCCAGTATGAAGGACAGCTATGGCTACACCTTC. Amino acids: CASMKDSYGYTF. Full variable domain (rest looked up from reference TRBV19 and TRBJ1-2): DGGITQSPKYLFRKEGQNVTLSCEQNLNHDAMYWYRQDPGQGLRLIYYSQIVNDFQKGDIAEGYSVSREKKESFPLTVTSAQKNPTAFYLCASMKDSYGYTFGSGTRLTVV.

The V gene is TRBV2, the J gene TRBJ2-7, with D maybe TRBD1 (6 bases). V dropped 6 bases and J dropped 2 bases, with 14 bases sitting between them. CDR1 is SNHLY, CDR2 FYNNEI, per germline. CDR3 length equals 14 residues. The CDR3 sequence: CASRMTGPAYEQYF. For the CDR3, the DNA is TGTGCCAGCAGGATGACAGGTCCCGCCTACGAGCAGTACTTC. Full variable domain (missing parts from reference TRBV2 and TRBJ2-7): EPEVTQTPSHQVTQMGQEVILRCVPISNHLYFYWYRQILGQKVEFLVSFYNNEISEKSEIFDDQFSVERPDGSNFTLKIRSTKLEDSAMYFCASRMTGPAYEQYFGPGTRLTVT.

The V gene is TRBV7-8, the J gene TRBJ2-3, with D possibly being TRBD2 (6 bases). Per the germline V gene, CDR1 is SGHVS and CDR2 is FQNEAQ. V lost 1 base and J 2 bases, leaving 16 bases between the germline ends. There are 17 residues in the CDR3. The CDR3 DNA is TGTGCCAGCAGCTTAGATACGGTGGGAGGACTCACAGATACGCAGTATTTT. Protein product: CASSLDTVGGLTDTQYF.

The genes are TRBV5-1 and TRBJ2-3; a weak D match, TRBD2 (5 bases). CDR3 length equals 15 residues. The V end lost 3 bases, the J end lost 1 base, and 12 bases lay between the germline ends. Looked up from germline, CDR1 is SGHRS and CDR2 is YFSETQ. CDR3 in amino acids: CASSSRVFGTDTQYF. In DNA form, the CDR3 reads TGCGCCAGCAGCTCGAGGGTGTTTGGCACAGATACGCAGTATTTT.

This chain links TRBV11-2 with TRBJ2-2; D is perhaps TRBD1 (6 bases). Germline V gene sequence: CDR1 SGHAT, CDR2 FQNNGV. Trimming removed 5 bases from V and 7 bases from J, with 29 bases in between. This CDR3 is 19 amino acids long. The CDR3 DNA is TGTGCCAGCAGCCACAGGGCGGAGATTGGGCTGCATGGATACGGGGAGCTGTTTTTT. Translation: CASSHRAEIGLHGYGELFF. The full variable domain, completed using reference TRBV11-2 and TRBJ2-2, is EAGVAQSPRYKIIEKRQSVAFWCNPISGHATLYWYQQILGQGPKLLIQFQNNGVVDDSQLPKDRFSAERLKGVDSTLKIQPAKLEDSAVYLCASSHRAEIGLHGYGELFFGEGSRLTVL.

The chain joins TRBV18 to TRBJ2-1; a possible D gene is TRBD1 (6 bases). This CDR3 contains 17 residues. V was trimmed by 3 bases and J by 1 base, leaving 16 bases between them. In germline, CDR1 is KGHSH, CDR2 LQKENI. The CDR3 nucleotides are TGTGCCAGCTCACCCTATTCCAGGGGTGCGTCCTACAATGAGCAGTTCTTC. Protein: CASSPYSRGASYNEQFF.

This clone came up a few times. The V call is TRBV28, the J call TRBJ2-3; D gene uncertain. This CDR3 region has 16 residues. V was cut by 4 bases and J by 5 bases, with 19 bases left in between. Germline CDR1 MDHEN, CDR2 SYDVKM. The CDR3 DNA is TGTGCCAGCAGTTCCCCACGCGGATCCGAGAGAGATACGCAGTATTTT. This sequence encodes CASSSPRGSERDTQYF.

V and J are TRBV19 and TRBJ2-1; 8 positions agree with TRBD2. CDR3 length equals 16 residues. J gave up 4 bases and V 3 bases, and 8 bases lay outside the gene matches. Germline assignment: CDR1 LNHDA and CDR2 SQIVND (reference sequence). The CDR3 sequence is CASSIPVGTRYNEQFF. DNA of the CDR3: TGTGCCAGTAGTATCCCTGTGGGGACTAGGTACAATGAGCAGTTCTTC.

This sequence joins TRBV3-1 (or the pseudogene TRBV3-2) and TRBJ2-2; tentatively, D is TRBD2 (6 bases). V was pared by 4 bases and J by 2 bases, with 8 bases between. CDR3 size: 14 residues. CDR1 and CDR2 from the germline V gene are LGHDT and YNNKEL (reference sequence). For the CDR3, the DNA is TGTGCCAGCAGCCGCGGGACTAACACCGGGGAGCTGTTTTTT. Protein: CASSRGTNTGELFF.

In its sample, this clone was seen once. This sequence joins TRBV28 and TRBJ2-7; D gene ambiguous. This CDR3 spans 12 amino acids. The germline V gene encodes CDR1 MDHEN and CDR2 SYDVKM. The V gene lost 3 bases and the J gene lost 3 bases, with 6 bases spanning the gap. The CDR3 here is CASSFPSYEQYF. CDR3 nucleotides: TGTGCCAGCAGTTTTCCTAGCTACGAGCAGTACTTC.

V gene TRBV5-1 combines with J gene TRBJ2-1; 16 bases match TRBD2. V dropped 3 bases and J dropped 11; count of bases not matched to a gene: 8. Germline V gene data show CDR1 as SGHRS and CDR2 as YFSETQ. This CDR3 region has 16 residues. The CDR3: CASSSGLAGGPIKQFF. The CDR3 DNA reads TGCGCCAGCAGCTCGGGACTAGCGGGAGGGCCTATTAAGCAGTTCTTC.